The 11 T cell receptor beta chains below were found in one sample sequenced in a study of cytomegalovirus exposure and HLA in healthy donors. Clones were read by immunoSEQ multiplex PCR, and TCRdb kept only the in-frame ones, dropping some. The data contain 130,000 to 150,000 clones, approximately 90% of them singletons. The sequenced material came from PBMCs. Receptors originate from a man aged 18-30 years in good health and CMV-seropositive.

The chain recombines TRBV19 with TRBJ1-5; 11 bases map to TRBD1. The CDR3 extends over 15 amino acids. V trimming: 4 bases; J trimming: 4 bases; junction bases outside the gene matches: 3. Germline assignment: CDR1 LNHDA and CDR2 SQIVND (reference sequence). CDR3 in amino acids: CASSRGTGGNQPQHF. CDR3 bases: TGTGCCAGTAGTAGGGGGACAGGGGGGAATCAGCCCCAGCATTTT.

This rearrangement joins TRBV6-5 to TRBJ2-3; 10 bases match TRBD2. With V trimmed by 6 bases and J by 3 bases, 6 bases remained unmatched. Germline CDR1 MNHEY, CDR2 SVGAGI. This CDR3 comprises 15 residues. DNA for the CDR3: TGTGCCAGCAGGCTCGGACTAGCGGCGACAGATACGCAGTATTTT. Residues: CASRLGLAATDTQYF.

The chain employs TRBV6-1 and TRBJ1-3; 8 bases fit TRBD1. This CDR3 is built from 17 residues. Germline V gene lookup returns CDR1 MNHNS and CDR2 SASEGT. The V segment lost 3 bases and the J segment 1 base; nucleotides outside the gene matches: 8. The CDR3 DNA is TGTGCCAGCAGTGATCCCGGGACAGGCCTTTCTGGAAACACCATATATTTT. Translation: CASSDPGTGLSGNTIYF.

The genes are TRBV5-6 and TRBJ1-6; D gene uncertain. The CDR3 contains 16 residues. Germline loops: CDR1 SGHDT, CDR2 YYEEEE. V lost 0 bases and J 0 bases, leaving 7 bases between the germline ends. Written as DNA, the CDR3 is TGTGCCAGCAGCTTGGGCAGTCACTCCTATAATTCACCCCTCCACTTT. This sequence encodes CASSLGSHSYNSPLHF. Using reference TRBV5-6 and TRBJ1-6 for the parts outside the CDR3, the full variable domain is DAGVTQSPTHLIKTRGQQVTLRCSPKSGHDTVSWYQQALGQGPQFIFQYYEEEERQRGNFPDRFSGHQFPNYSSELNVNALLLGDSALYLCASSLGSHSYNSPLHFGNGTRLTVT.

The V and J genes are TRBV6-5 and TRBJ2-1; 11 bases fit TRBD2. The CDR3 totals 15 residues. CDR1 and CDR2 from the germline V gene are MNHEY and SVGAGI. With 5 bases clipped from V and 3 bases from J, the junction kept 3 bases outside the gene matches. In DNA, the CDR3 is TGTGCCAGCAGTAAACTAGCGGGAGACTACAATGAGCAGTTCTTC. Its translation: CASSKLAGDYNEQFF.

The V call is TRBV20-1, the J call TRBJ1-2; D is unclear. The CDR3 spans 10 residues. V was pared by 0 bases and J by 8 bases, with 4 bases between. Germline V gives CDR1 DFQATT, CDR2 SNEGSKA (reference sequence). CDR3 amino acids: CSARDRGYTF. The CDR3 coding sequence is TGCAGTGCTAGAGATAGAGGCTACACCTTC.

V gene TRBV19 combines with J gene TRBJ1-5; 7 bases fit TRBD1. Germline V gene data show CDR1 as LNHDA and CDR2 as SQIVND (reference sequence). Trimming removed 7 bases from V and 8 bases from J; junction bases left unmatched: 8. This CDR3 region has 13 residues. The CDR3, as DNA: TGTGCCAGTAACAACAGGGGACTGGAGCCCCAGCATTTT. As protein: CASNNRGLEPQHF.

This clone was counted a single time. V and J are TRBV5-4 and TRBJ2-7; tentative D call: TRBD1 (6 bases). The length of the CDR3 is 14 residues. In germline, CDR1 is SGHNT, CDR2 YYREEE (reference sequence). Trimming cost V 4 bases and J 2 bases, with 13 bases left between them. In DNA form, the CDR3 reads TGTGCCAGCAGCCCCTCGACAGGAACCTACGAGCAGTACTTC. Its protein product is CASSPSTGTYEQYF.

This clone was observed once. V and J are TRBV7-3 and TRBJ2-7; D possibly corresponds to TRBD2 (6 bases). The germline V gene encodes CDR1 SGHTA and CDR2 FQGTGA. The V end was cut by 5 bases, the J end by 4 bases, with 15 bases between. The CDR3 covers 14 residues. CDR3 nucleotides: TGTGCCAGCAGCCCGGCCGGGGGAGGATACGAGCAGTACTTC. Residues: CASSPAGGGYEQYF.

The chain has TRBV6-4 and TRBJ2-2; the match to TRBD2 covers 7 bases. CDR1 is MRHNA and CDR2 is SNTAGT in the germline V gene. This CDR3 has 16 amino acids. The trim removed 4 bases at V and 0 bases at J, leaving 5 bases unmatched. CDR3 residues: CASSVLAVPNTGELFF. In DNA, the CDR3 is TGTGCCAGCAGTGTCCTAGCGGTACCGAACACCGGGGAGCTGTTTTTT.

The chain has TRBV7-6 and TRBJ2-1, with 13 bases identical to TRBD2. The trim removed 5 bases at V and 10 bases at J, leaving 11 bases unmatched. Germline V gene data show CDR1 as SGHVS and CDR2 as FNYEAQ. This CDR3 contains 16 residues. CDR3 protein: CASSPWTSGRVGEQFF. DNA for the CDR3: TGTGCCAGCAGCCCCTGGACTAGCGGGAGAGTCGGGGAGCAGTTCTTC.